The 23 T cell receptor beta chains presented below share a single source sample, sequenced in a study of T cells after yellow fever vaccination. TCRdb reprocessed the 5' RACE reads via MiXCR and lists one record per CDR3 protein. The data contain 450,000 to 550,000 distinct CDR3 sequences, 21% of them singletons. The sequences come from PBMCs, collected approximately 22 days after the first yellow fever vaccination. The receptors originated from a young man who received the YFV17D yellow fever vaccine.

This clonotype was detected only a few times. This rearrangement joins TRBV29-1 to TRBJ2-1, with 7 bases that match TRBD2. This CDR3 region has 15 residues. V trimming: 4 bases; J trimming: 7 bases; junction bases outside the gene matches: 13. Per germline, CDR1 SQVTM and CDR2 ANQGSEA. In DNA, the CDR3 is TGCAGCGTTGTGGTTAGCTCAGCGGGGCCTAATGAGCAGTTCTTC. This translates into CSVVVSSAGPNEQFF.

This clonotype was seen only a few times. This rearrangement joins TRBV12-3 or TRBV12-4 to TRBJ2-3, with D maybe TRBD2 (7 bases). V was shortened by 1 base and J by 8 bases, with 16 bases between the two germline ends. This CDR3 spans 15 amino acids. CDR3 sequence: CASSLGGGLFGTQYF. CDR3 sequence (DNA): TGTGCCAGCAGTTTAGGGGGGGGGCTGTTTGGTACGCAGTATTTT.

This clonotype has only a few counts. The V call is TRBV29-1, the J call TRBJ1-1, with D tentatively TRBD1 (6 bases). Germline V CDR1 and CDR2: SQVTM, ANQGSEA. The CDR3 is made up of 12 amino acids. V lost 3 bases, J lost 8 bases, and 13 bases lay in between. The CDR3 reads CSVEAPGTEAFF. In DNA form, the CDR3 reads TGCAGCGTTGAGGCCCCCGGGACAGAAGCTTTCTTT.

This clonotype appeared once. The V call is TRBV24-1, the J call TRBJ2-2; TRBD1 is a possible D gene (8 bases). This CDR3 region has 16 residues. V was shortened by 6 bases and J by 3 bases, with 16 bases between the two germline ends. Germline V gene lookup returns CDR1 KGHDR and CDR2 SFDVKD. DNA of the CDR3: TGTGCCACCAGTTCCGACAGGGGAGGGGACACCGGGGAGCTGTTTTTT. Translating it yields CATSSDRGGDTGELFF.

This clonotype was observed a handful of times. The chain couples TRBV10-3 to TRBJ1-5, with a weak D call TRBD1 (5 bases). Germline V lookup: CDR1 ENHRY, CDR2 SYGVKD. This CDR3 has 14 amino acids. Trimming cost V 0 bases and J 9 bases, with 12 bases left between them. In nucleotides, the CDR3 is TGTGCCATCAGTGAGTCGGGGGGGAACCGGCCCCAGCATTTT. It is translated as CAISESGGNRPQHF.

This clonotype was detected only a few times. The rearrangement joins TRBV20-1 to TRBJ2-7, with D tentatively TRBD2 (5 bases). Trimming took 6 bases from V and 4 from J, leaving 13 bases between them. The V gene's germline CDR1 is DFQATT and CDR2 SNEGSKA (reference sequence). The length of the CDR3 is 12 residues. CDR3 amino acids: CSAEGSGYEQYV. In DNA form, the CDR3 reads TGCAGTGCCGAGGGTTCCGGGTACGAGCAGTACGTC.

The V call is TRBV10-3, the J call TRBJ2-4; D not resolved. Germline V CDR1 and CDR2: ENHRY, SYGVKD. The CDR3 has 14 residues. V shed 0 bases and J shed 4 bases, with 7 bases lying between them. CDR3 coding DNA: TGTGCCATCAGTGAGTCCCCGCAGAAAAACATTCAGTACTTC. This translates into CAISESPQKNIQYF.

This clonotype turned up a few times. The chain recombines TRBV7-2 with TRBJ2-2; D is undetermined. This CDR3 has 13 residues. V shed 4 bases and J shed 4 bases, with 7 bases lying between them. Germline CDR1 SGHTA, CDR2 FQGNSA. DNA of the CDR3: TGTGCCAGCAGCTCCACCCTCACCGGGGAGCTGTTTTTT. Protein: CASSSTLTGELFF.

This chain uses TRBV30 with TRBJ2-1; perhaps TRBD1 as D (6 bases). Trimming cost V 4 bases and J 7 bases, with 8 bases left between them. CDR3 length: 11 residues. Looked up from germline, CDR1 is GTSNPN and CDR2 is SVGIG (reference sequence). In nucleotides, the CDR3 is TGTGCCTGGACAGGGGCGAATGAGCAGTTCTTC. Amino acid sequence: CAWTGANEQFF.

The V gene is TRBV9, the J gene TRBJ1-2; D not resolved. Germline loops: CDR1 SGDLS, CDR2 YYNGEE. This CDR3 has 13 amino acids. Trimming stripped 0 bases from V and 9 bases from J, with 12 bases between. CDR3 region: CASSVEWPKRYTF. The DNA for the CDR3 is TGTGCCAGCAGCGTAGAGTGGCCAAAACGCTACACCTTC.

The CDR3 spells CASSQDVEAGGDTQYF. The CDR3 DNA sequence: TGTGCCAGCAGCCAAGACGTAGAGGCGGGGGGAGATACGCAGTATTTT. The chain joins TRBV4-2 to TRBJ2-3; 8 bases fit TRBD2. This CDR3 contains 16 residues. With V trimmed by 0 bases and J by 5 bases, 7 bases remained unmatched. Germline loops: CDR1 LGHNA, CDR2 YNFKEQ.

The V and J genes are TRBV7-2 and TRBJ2-3, with 13 bases identical to TRBD2. CDR1 is SGHTA and CDR2 is FQGNSA in the germline V gene. This CDR3 has 16 amino acids. J lost 5 bases, V lost 5 bases, and 7 bases had no gene match. The CDR3 protein is CASSPVGLAGQDTQYF. CDR3 DNA: TGTGCCAGCAGCCCAGTGGGACTAGCGGGACAAGATACGCAGTATTTT.

This clonotype was recorded a few times. The chain links TRBV7-6 to TRBJ2-7, with D perhaps TRBD1 (6 bases). V shed 2 bases and J shed 0 bases, with 11 bases lying between them. Looked up from germline, CDR1 is SGHVS and CDR2 is FNYEAQ. The length of the CDR3 is 15 residues. CDR3 sequence (DNA): TGTGCCAGCAGCTTAAAGAGGGGGAGCTCCTACGAGCAGTACTTC. Encoded protein: CASSLKRGSSYEQYF.

The chain couples TRBV28 to TRBJ2-7, with 7 nucleotides matching TRBD1. After removal of 3 bases from V and 4 bases from J, the junction contained 12 bases not matched to a gene. The CDR3 totals 16 residues. CDR1 and CDR2 (germline): MDHEN, SYDVKM. CDR3 amino acids: CASSLPPTTGSYEQYV. The DNA for the CDR3 is TGTGCCAGCAGTTTGCCCCCTACGACAGGGTCTTACGAGCAGTACGTC.

The J gene is TRBJ2-3, the V gene TRBV12-3 or TRBV12-4, with D perhaps TRBD2 (7 bases). The CDR3 is 12 residues long. Trimming shortened V by 8 bases and J by 8 bases, and 14 bases separated the two germline ends. The CDR3 coding sequence is TGTGCCAGCGTCTTGGGGGGGCGTACGCAGTATTTT. Its translation: CASVLGGRTQYF.

CDR3 DNA sequence: TGCAGTGCCACCCGGACTAGCGGGGGGAGCACAGATACGCAGTATTTT. Protein product: CSATRTSGGSTDTQYF. This chain joins TRBV20-1 and TRBJ2-3; TRBD2 aligns across 14 bases. The germline CDR1 and CDR2 sequences are DFQATT and SNEGSKA (reference sequence). The V and J ends lost 6 bases and 0 bases, in that order; junction bases with no gene match: 5. This CDR3 contains 16 residues.

As to this clonotype: Being one base from a much bigger clone, this may be a read error. The chain has TRBV7-2 and TRBJ1-1, with D unresolved. Germline CDR1 reads SGHTA; CDR2 reads FQGNSA. The CDR3 runs to 11 residues. V dropped 7 bases and J dropped 7 bases, with 10 bases sitting between them. CDR3 in DNA: TGTGCCAGCAACAGCCCCAGTGAAGCTTTCTTT. Amino acid sequence: CASNSPSEAFF.

The rearrangement uses TRBV7-9 and TRBJ1-1, with TRBD1 matching over 7 bases. Unmatched junction bases numbered 4, after V lost 5 bases and J lost 7 bases. The CDR3 sequence is 12 residues long. Looked up from germline, CDR1 is SEHNR and CDR2 is FQNEAQ (reference sequence). The CDR3, as DNA: TGTGCCAGCAGCGAGGGGACAGATGAAGCTTTCTTT. This gives the protein CASSEGTDEAFF.

The chain is built from TRBV27 and TRBJ1-5; TRBD1 aligns across 12 bases. Looked up from germline, CDR1 is MNHEY and CDR2 is SMNVEV (reference sequence). Losses at the gene ends were 6 bases for V and 6 bases for J; bases not matched to a gene: 6. This CDR3 has 15 residues. CDR3 in DNA: TGTGCCAGCAGGTCCGGGACAGGGGGCACTCAGCCCCAGCATTTT. Its protein product is CASRSGTGGTQPQHF.

The V call is TRBV4-2, the J call TRBJ2-3; TRBD2 matches 7 bases. The CDR3 sequence is 16 residues long. Germline CDR1 reads LGHNA; CDR2 reads YNFKEQ. V lost 0 bases, J lost 1 base, and 4 bases stayed unmatched. DNA for the CDR3: TGTGCCAGCAGCCAAGATTTCGCGGGGGGCACAGATACGCAGTATTTT. It is translated as CASSQDFAGGTDTQYF.

V is TRBV20-1 and J is TRBJ1-1, with D possibly matching TRBD1 (6 bases). From germline, CDR1 is DFQATT and CDR2 SNEGSKA (reference sequence). This CDR3 region has 11 residues. V was clipped by 6 bases and J by 1 base, with 6 bases between them. The DNA for the CDR3 is TGCAGTGCGGGACAGAACACTGAAGCTTTCTTT. It translates to CSAGQNTEAFF.

This clonotype was seen more than once but under ten times. The chain carries TRBV5-1 and TRBJ2-1; D is perhaps TRBD1 (6 bases). Trimming took off 0 bases at V and 10 bases at J, with 11 bases between the two ends. The CDR3 length is 13 residues. Germline-derived CDR1 and CDR2 are SGHRS and YFSETQ. For the CDR3, the DNA is TGCGCCAGCAGCTTGGACAGGGCGAGCGAGCAGTTCTTC. Protein product: CASSLDRASEQFF.

This clonotype was seen many times. The genes are TRBV10-1 and TRBJ2-5; D not certain. Germline V gene lookup returns CDR1 WNHNN and CDR2 SYGVQD (reference sequence). The CDR3 has 12 amino acids. Trimming removed 0 bases from V and 1 base from J, with 0 bases in between. CDR3 nucleotides: TGCGCCAGCAGTGAGTCCCAAGAGACCCAGTACTTC. It codes for CASSESQETQYF.